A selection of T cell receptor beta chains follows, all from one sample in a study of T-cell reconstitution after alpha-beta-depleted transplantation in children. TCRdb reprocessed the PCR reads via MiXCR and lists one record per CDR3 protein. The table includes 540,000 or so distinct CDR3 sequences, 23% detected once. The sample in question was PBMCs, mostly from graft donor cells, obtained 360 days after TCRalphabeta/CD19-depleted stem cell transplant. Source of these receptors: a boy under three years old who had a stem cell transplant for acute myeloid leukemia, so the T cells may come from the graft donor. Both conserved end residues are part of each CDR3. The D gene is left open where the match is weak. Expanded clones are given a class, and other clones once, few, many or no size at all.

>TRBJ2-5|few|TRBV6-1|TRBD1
TGTGCCAGCAGTGCGGGACAGGGGAAGCGAGAGACCCAGTACTTC
CASSAGQGKRETQYF
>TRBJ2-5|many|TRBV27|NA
TGTGCCAGCAGTTTTTGGGGGGCTAAGGAGACCCAGTACTTC
CASSFWGAKETQYF
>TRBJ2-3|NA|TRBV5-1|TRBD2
TGCGCCAGCAGCCTACCCGGGACTAGCGGGGGCACAGATACGCAGTATTTT
CASSLPGTSGGTDTQYF
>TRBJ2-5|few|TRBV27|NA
TGTGCCAGCAGTTTCAAGGGGCGGTACCAAGAGACCCAGTACTTC
CASSFKGRYQETQYF
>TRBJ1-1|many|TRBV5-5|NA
TGTGCCAGCAGCACCACCAACAGGGTTGGGAACACTGAAGCTTTCTTT
CASSTTNRVGNTEAFF
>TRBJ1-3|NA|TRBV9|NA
TGTGCCAGCAGCCCCCGCCCGGGAGGGGATGGAAACACCATATATTTT
CASSPRPGGDGNTIYF
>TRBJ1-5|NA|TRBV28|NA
TGTGCCACCCAAAAGAATCAGCCCCAGCATTTT
CATQKNQPQHF
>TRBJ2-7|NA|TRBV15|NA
TGTGCCACACGGAGGGATGCATCCTACGAGCAGTACTTC
CATRRDASYEQYF
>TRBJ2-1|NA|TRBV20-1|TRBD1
TGCAGTGCTAGGACAGGGAGACCCTACAATGAGCAGTTCTTC
CSARTGRPYNEQFF
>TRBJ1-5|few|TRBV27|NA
TGTGCCAGCAGACCGGGCCTGAAGGCAAGTCAGCCCCAGCATTTT
CASRPGLKASQPQHF
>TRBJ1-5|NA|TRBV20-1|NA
TGCAGTGCCCGAGGTCCCGGGAGGCAGCCCCAGCATTTT
CSARGPGRQPQHF
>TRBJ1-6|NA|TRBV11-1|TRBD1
TGTGCCAGCAGCTTGACAGGGGATGGGTCACCCCTCCACTTT
CASSLTGDGSPLHF
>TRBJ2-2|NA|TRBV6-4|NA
TGTGCCAGCAGTGCCTTACATCGCACCGGGGAGCTGTTTTTT
CASSALHRTGELFF
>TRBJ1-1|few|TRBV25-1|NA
TGTGCCAGCCGACCCTTGACGCGGGAGAACACTGAAGCTTTCTTT
CASRPLTRENTEAFF
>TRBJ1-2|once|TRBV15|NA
TGTGCCACCAGCAGAGATGTGAGGGATGGCTACACCTTC
CATSRDVRDGYTF
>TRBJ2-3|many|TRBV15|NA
TGTGCCACCAGCAGAGTCATCGCGGGGACCAGTGGAGATACGCAGTATTTT
CATSRVIAGTSGDTQYF
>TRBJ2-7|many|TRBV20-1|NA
TGCAGTGCTAGTAAGAACACGGCTGATATCCTTAACGAGCAGTACTTC
CSASKNTADILNEQYF
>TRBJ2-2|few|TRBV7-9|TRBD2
TGTGCCAGCAGCTCCTTGAGCGGGGAGGTCACCGGGGAGCTGTTTTTT
CASSSLSGEVTGELFF
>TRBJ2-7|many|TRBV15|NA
TGTGCCACCAGCAAAGGGCTAGCCTCCTACGAGCAGTACTTC
CATSKGLASYEQYF
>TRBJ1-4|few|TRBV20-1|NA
TGCAGTGCTAGAGATCCCAGGCAGGAAGAAAAACTGTTTTTT
CSARDPRQEEKLFF
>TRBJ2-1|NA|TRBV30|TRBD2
TGTGCCTGGGATTGGATAGCGGGGGGATTCTACAATGAGCAGTTCTTC
CAWDWIAGGFYNEQFF
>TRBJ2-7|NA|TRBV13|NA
TGTGCCAGCAGCCGGACAGACGGTAGCGAGCAGTACTTC
CASSRTDGSEQYF
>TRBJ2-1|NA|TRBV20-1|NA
TGCAGTGCTAGGGTCCTTAATTACAATGAGCAGTTCTTC
CSARVLNYNEQFF
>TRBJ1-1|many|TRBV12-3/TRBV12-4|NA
TGTGCCAGCCGCATTGCTACGAACACTGAAGCTTTCTTT
CASRIATNTEAFF
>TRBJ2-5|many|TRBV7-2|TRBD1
TGTGCCAGCAGCCCCGGGACAGGGCAACAAGAGACCCAGTACTTC
CASSPGTGQQETQYF
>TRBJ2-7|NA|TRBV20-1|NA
TGCAGTGCTAGAGCGGGGGTCGCCTACGAGCAGTACTTC
CSARAGVAYEQYF
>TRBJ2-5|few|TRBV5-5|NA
TGTGCCAGCAGACAGGCAGGGGCAGAGACCCAGTACTTC
CASRQAGAETQYF
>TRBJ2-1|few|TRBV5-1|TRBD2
TGCGCCAGCAGCGGACTAGCGGGGGCCAATGAGCAGTTCTTC
CASSGLAGANEQFF
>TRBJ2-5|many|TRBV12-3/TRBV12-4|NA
TGTGCCAGCAGTTTCCAAGAGACCCAGTACTTC
CASSFQETQYF
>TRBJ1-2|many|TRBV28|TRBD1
TGTGCCACAGAACAGGGGGCTAACTATGGCTACACCTTC
CATEQGANYGYTF
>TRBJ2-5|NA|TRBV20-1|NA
TGCAGTGCTAGAGGGGGGCCGGCGGTGGAGACCCAGTACTTC
CSARGGPAVETQYF
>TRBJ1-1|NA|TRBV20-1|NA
TGCAGTGCTAGAGCCCGCCAGGGCCTCACTGAAGCTTTCTTT
CSARARQGLTEAFF
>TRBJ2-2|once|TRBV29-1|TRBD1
TGCAGCGTCTTCTTGACAGGGGGCAGCACCGGGGAGCTGTTTTTT
CSVFLTGGSTGELFF
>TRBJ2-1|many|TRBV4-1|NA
TGCGCCAGCAGCCAAGTGTTGGGGAGCTCCTACAATGAGCAGTTCTTC
CASSQVLGSSYNEQFF
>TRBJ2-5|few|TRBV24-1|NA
TGTGCCACCAGTGTGGGGGCCGGAGAGACCCAGTACTTC
CATSVGAGETQYF
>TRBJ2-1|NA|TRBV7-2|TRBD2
TGTGCCAGCACCTTCGGACTAGCGGGGGGATTTGAGCAGTTCTTC
CASTFGLAGGFEQFF
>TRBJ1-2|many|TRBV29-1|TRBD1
TGCAGCGTTGATGGACAGGGTGAGAGCTATGGCTACACCTTC
CSVDGQGESYGYTF
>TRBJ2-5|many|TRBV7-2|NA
TGTGCCAGCAGCTTAGTTTTTCGGGGGGCCTCCCAAGAGACCCAGTACTTC
CASSLVFRGASQETQYF
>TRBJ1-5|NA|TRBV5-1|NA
TGCGCCAGCAGCTTGGGTTCGGGAGTAGGCCAGCCCCAGCATTTT
CASSLGSGVGQPQHF
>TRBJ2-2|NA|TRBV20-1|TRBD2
TGCAGTGCTAGAGGGGGTAGCGGGGGCGGGGAGCTGTTTTTT
CSARGGSGGGELFF
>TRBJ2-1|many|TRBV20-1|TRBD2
TGCAGTGCAAGAGGACTAGCGGGGTACGATTTCAATGAGCAGTTCTTC
CSARGLAGYDFNEQFF
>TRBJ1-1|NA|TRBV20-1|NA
TGCAGTGCTAGAGATCATGGCAGGAAGAACACTGAAGCTTTCTTT
CSARDHGRKNTEAFF
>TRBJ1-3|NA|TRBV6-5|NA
TGTGCCAGCAGATTACAGGCTTTCTCTGGAAACACCATATATTTT
CASRLQAFSGNTIYF
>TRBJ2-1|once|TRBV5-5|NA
TGTGCCAGCAGCGGTGACGCCGGGGACTCCTACAATGAGCAGTTCTTC
CASSGDAGDSYNEQFF